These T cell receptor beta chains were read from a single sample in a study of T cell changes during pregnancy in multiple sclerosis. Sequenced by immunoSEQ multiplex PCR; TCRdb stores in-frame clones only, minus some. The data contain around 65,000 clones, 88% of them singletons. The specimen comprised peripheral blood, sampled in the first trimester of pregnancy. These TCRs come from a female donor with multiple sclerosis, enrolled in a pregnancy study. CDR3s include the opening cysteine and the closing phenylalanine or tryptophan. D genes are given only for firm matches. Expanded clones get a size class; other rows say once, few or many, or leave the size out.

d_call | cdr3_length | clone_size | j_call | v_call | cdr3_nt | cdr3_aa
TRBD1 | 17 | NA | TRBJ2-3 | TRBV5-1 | TGCGCCAGCAGCTTGGTTCCGGGACAGGCTATCACAGATACGCAGTATTTT | CASSLVPGQAITDTQYF
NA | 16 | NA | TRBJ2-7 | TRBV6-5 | TGTGCCAGCAGTTATAGTAGCGTGGCGGCTCTCTACGAGCAGTACTTC | CASSYSSVAALYEQYF
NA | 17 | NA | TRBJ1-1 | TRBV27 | TGTGCCAGCAGTCACTCGGCCGGGGAGCTTTTCGACACTGAAGCTTTCTTT | CASSHSAGELFDTEAFF
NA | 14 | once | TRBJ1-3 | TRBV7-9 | TGTGCCAGCAGCTCAGGGGTTTCTGGAAACACCATATATTTT | CASSSGVSGNTIYF
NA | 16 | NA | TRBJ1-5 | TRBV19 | TGTGCCAGTAGTATGGGGGCACGGGGACGAAATCAGCCCCAGCATTTT | CASSMGARGRNQPQHF
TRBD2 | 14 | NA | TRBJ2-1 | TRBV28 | TGTGCCAGCAGACTAAGGACTAGTTTGAATGAGCAGTTCTTC | CASRLRTSLNEQFF
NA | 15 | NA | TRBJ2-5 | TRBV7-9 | TGTGCCAGCAGCGCGGGGACGGATTTTAGTGAGACCCAGTACTTC | CASSAGTDFSETQYF
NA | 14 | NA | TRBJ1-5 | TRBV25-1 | TGTGCCAGCAGTGCCTGGACAGAAGGAGGGCCCCAGCATTTT | CASSAWTEGGPQHF
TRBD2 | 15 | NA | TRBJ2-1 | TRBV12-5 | TGTGCTGCAGGAGAAAGGACTAGCGGGAGCCGGGAGCAGTTCTTC | CAAGERTSGSREQFF
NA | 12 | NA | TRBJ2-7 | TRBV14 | TGTGCCAGCAGCCAAAATATCTACGAGCAGTACTTC | CASSQNIYEQYF
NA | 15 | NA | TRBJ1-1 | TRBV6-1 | TGTGCCAGCAGTGAATGGTACAGGCTAAACACTGAAGCTTTCTTT | CASSEWYRLNTEAFF
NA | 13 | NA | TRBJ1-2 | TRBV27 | TGTGCCAGCAGTTCAGGGGTTGACTATGGCTACACCTTC | CASSSGVDYGYTF
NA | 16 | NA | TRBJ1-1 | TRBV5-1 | TGCGCCAGCAGCCTCGGACAGCGTGGCCTGAACACTGAAGCTTTCTTT | CASSLGQRGLNTEAFF
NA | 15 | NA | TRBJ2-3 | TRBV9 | TGTGCCAGCAGCGTAACAGGAACCAACACAGATACGCAGTATTTT | CASSVTGTNTDTQYF
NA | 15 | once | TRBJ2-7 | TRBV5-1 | TGCGCCAGCAGCTTGGATGTATTGCGAGCCTACGAGCAGTACTTC | CASSLDVLRAYEQYF
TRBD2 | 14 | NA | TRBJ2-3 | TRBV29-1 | TGCAGCGTTCAACCGGGAGGGCTCACAGATACGCAGTATTTT | CSVQPGGLTDTQYF
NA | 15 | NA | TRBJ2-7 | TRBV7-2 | TGTGCCAGCAGCTTAGGACAGGTGGGGTCCTACGAGCAGTACTTC | CASSLGQVGSYEQYF
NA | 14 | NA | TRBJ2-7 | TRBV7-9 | TGTGCCAGCAGCTCCGTCGCGAGGTCTTACGAGCAGTACTTC | CASSSVARSYEQYF